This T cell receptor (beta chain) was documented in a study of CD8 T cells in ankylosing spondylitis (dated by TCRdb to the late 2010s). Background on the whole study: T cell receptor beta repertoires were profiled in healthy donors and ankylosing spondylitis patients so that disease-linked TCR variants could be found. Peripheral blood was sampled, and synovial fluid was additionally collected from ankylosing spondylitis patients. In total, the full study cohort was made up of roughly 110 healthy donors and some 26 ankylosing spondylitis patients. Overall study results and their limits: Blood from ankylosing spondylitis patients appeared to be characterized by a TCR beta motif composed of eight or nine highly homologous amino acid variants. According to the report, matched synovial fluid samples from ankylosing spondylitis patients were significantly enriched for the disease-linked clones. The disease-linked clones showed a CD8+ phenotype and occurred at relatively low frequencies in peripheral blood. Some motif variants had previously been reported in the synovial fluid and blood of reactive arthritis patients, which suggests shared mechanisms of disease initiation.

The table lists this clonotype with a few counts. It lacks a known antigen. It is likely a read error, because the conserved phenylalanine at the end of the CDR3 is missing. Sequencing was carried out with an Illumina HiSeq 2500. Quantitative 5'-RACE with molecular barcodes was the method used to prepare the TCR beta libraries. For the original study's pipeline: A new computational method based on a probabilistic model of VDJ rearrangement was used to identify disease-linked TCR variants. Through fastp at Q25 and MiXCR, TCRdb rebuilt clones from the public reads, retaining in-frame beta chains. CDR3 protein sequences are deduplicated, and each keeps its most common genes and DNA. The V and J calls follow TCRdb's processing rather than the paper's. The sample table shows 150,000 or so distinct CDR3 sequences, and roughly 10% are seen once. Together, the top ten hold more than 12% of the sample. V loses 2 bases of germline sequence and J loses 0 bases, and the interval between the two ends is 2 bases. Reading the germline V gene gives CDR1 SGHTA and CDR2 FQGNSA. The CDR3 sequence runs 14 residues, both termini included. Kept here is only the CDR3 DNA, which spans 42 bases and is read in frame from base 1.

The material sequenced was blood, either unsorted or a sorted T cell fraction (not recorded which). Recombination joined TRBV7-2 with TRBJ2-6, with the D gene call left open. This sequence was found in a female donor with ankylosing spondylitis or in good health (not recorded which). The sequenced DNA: TGTGCCAGCAGCTTAATCTCTGGGGCCAACGTCCTGACTCTC. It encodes CASSLISGANVLTL.